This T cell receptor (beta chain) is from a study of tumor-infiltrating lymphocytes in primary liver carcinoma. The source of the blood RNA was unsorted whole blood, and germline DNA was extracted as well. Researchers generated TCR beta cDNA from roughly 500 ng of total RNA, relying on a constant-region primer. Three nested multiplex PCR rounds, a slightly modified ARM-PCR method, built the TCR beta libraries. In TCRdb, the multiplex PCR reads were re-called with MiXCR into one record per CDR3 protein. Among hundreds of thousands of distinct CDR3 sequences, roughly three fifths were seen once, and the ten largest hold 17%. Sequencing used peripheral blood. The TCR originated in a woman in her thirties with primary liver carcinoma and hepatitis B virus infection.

CDR3: CASSLTPRQGNEKLFF. The CDR3 region has the DNA TGCGCCAGCAGCTTGACGCCGAGACAGGGGAATGAAAAACTGTTTTTT. The chain combines TRBV5-1 with TRBJ1-4; TRBD1 matches 8 bases. The germline V gene encodes CDR1 SGHRS and CDR2 YFSETQ. V gave up 1 base and J gave up 5 bases; unmatched junction bases: 7. This CDR3 spans 16 amino acids.